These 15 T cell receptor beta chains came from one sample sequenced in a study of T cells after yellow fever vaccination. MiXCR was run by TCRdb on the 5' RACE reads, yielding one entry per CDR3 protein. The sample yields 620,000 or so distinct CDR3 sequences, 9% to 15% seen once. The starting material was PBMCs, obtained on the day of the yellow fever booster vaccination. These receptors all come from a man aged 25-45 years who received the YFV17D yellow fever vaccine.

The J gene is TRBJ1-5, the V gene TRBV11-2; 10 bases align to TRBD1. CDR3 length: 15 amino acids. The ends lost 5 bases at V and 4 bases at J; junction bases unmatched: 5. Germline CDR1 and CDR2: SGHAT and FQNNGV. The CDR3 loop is CASSSGTGVNQPQHF. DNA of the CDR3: TGTGCCAGCAGCAGCGGGACAGGGGTAAATCAGCCCCAGCATTTT.

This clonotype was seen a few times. CDR3 nucleotide sequence: TGCGCCAGCAGCTTGGGGAGCAGCCTCTACGAGCAGTACTTC. This translates into CASSLGSSLYEQYF. The V and J genes are TRBV5-1 and TRBJ2-7; unclear D gene. CDR3 length: 14 residues. Germline-derived CDR1 and CDR2 are SGHRS and YFSETQ. V lost 0 bases and J 3 bases, leaving 10 bases between the germline ends.

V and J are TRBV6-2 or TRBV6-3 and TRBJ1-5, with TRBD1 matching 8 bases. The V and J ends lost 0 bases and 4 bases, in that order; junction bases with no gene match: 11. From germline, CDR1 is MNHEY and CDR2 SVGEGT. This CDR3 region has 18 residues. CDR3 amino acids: CASSYSSSQGAANQPQHF. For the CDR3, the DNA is TGTGCCAGCAGTTACTCGAGTAGTCAGGGGGCGGCAAATCAGCCCCAGCATTTT.

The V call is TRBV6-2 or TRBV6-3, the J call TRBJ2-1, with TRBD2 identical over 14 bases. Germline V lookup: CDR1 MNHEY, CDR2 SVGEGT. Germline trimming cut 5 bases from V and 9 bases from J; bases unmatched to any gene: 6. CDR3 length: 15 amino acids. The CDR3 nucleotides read TGTGCCAGCAGTCCGACTAGCGGGAGGGGGATTGAGCAGTTCTTC. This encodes CASSPTSGRGIEQFF.

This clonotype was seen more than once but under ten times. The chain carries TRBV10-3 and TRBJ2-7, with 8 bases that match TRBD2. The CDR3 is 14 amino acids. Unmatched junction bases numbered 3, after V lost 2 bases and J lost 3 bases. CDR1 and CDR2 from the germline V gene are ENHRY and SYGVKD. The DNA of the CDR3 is TGTGCCATCAGTGAGGCCCTAGCGGGCTACGAGCAGTACTTC. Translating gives CAISEALAGYEQYF.

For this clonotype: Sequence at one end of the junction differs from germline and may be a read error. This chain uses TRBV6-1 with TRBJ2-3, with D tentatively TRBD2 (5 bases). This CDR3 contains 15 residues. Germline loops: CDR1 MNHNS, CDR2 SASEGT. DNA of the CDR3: TGTGCCAGCCGTGAGGGCTCCCCAACTGGAGATACGCAGTATTTT. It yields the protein CASREGSPTGDTQYF.

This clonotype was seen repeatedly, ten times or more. CDR3 residues: CASSFGRRPVEKLFF. CDR3 nucleotide sequence: TGTGCCAGCAGCTTTGGCAGGCGCCCTGTTGAAAAACTGTTTTTT. The chain has TRBV7-8 and TRBJ1-4; unclear D gene. V lost 3 bases, J lost 7 bases, and 15 bases lay in between. CDR3 size: 15 residues. Germline assignment: CDR1 SGHVS and CDR2 FQNEAQ.

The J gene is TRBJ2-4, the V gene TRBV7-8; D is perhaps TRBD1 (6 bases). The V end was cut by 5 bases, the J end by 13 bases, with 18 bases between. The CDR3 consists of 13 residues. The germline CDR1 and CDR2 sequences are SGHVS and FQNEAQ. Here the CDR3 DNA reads TGTGCCAGCAGCACAAACCCCCTACAGGGCCAGTACTTC. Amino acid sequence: CASSTNPLQGQYF.

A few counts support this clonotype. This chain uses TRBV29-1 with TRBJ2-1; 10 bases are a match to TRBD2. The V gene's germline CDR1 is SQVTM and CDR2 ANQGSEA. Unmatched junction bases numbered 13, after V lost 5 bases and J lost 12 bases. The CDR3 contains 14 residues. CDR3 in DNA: TGCAGCGTTTCCGGACTAGCGGCTGTCCGTGGGCAGTTCTTC. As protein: CSVSGLAAVRGQFF.

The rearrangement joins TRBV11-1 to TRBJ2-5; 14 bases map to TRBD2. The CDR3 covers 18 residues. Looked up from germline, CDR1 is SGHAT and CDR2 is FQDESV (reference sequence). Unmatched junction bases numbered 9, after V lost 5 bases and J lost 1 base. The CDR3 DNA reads TGTGCCAGCAGCCAAGGGACTAGCGGGAGAATCAGCCAAGAGACCCAGTACTTC. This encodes CASSQGTSGRISQETQYF.

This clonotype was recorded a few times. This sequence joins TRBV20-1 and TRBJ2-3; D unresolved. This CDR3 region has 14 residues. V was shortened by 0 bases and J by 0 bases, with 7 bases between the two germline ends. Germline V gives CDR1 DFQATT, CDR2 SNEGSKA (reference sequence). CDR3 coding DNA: TGCAGTGCTAGAGACAGGCGGAGCACAGATACGCAGTATTTT. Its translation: CSARDRRSTDTQYF.

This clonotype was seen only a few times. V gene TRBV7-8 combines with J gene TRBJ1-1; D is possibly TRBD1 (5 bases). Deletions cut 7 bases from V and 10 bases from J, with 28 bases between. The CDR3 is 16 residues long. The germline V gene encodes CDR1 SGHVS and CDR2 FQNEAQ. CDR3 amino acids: CASIPRGSGLYGGAFF. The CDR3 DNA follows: TGTGCCAGCATCCCGAGGGGCAGCGGCCTCTATGGGGGAGCTTTCTTT.

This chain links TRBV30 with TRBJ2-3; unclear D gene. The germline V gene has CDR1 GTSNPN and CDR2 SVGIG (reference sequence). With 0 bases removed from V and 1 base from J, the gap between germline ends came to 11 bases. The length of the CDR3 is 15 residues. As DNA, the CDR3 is TGTGCCTGGAGTGTAGGCGGTTTTGGCACAGATACGCAGTATTTT. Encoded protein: CAWSVGGFGTDTQYF.

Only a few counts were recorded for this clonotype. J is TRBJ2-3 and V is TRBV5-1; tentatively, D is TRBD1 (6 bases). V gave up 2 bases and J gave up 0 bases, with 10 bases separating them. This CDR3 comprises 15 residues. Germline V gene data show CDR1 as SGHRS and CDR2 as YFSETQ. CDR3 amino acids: CASSLQGISTDTQYF. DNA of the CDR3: TGCGCCAGCAGCTTACAGGGAATTAGCACAGATACGCAGTATTTT.

The CDR3 DNA sequence: TGTGCCAGCAGCTTGAGTGATTTTCTCCCCGAGACCCAGTACTTC. As protein: CASSLSDFLPETQYF. The chain is built from TRBV5-8 and TRBJ2-5, with D unclear. V gave up 1 base and J gave up 5 bases, with 15 bases separating them. Germline values: CDR1 SGHTS, CDR2 YDEGEE. The CDR3 loop spans 15 amino acids. The whole variable domain, filled in from reference TRBV5-8 and TRBJ2-5, reads EAGVTQSPTHLIKTRGQQATLRCSPISGHTSVYWYQQALGLGLQFLLWYDEGEERNRGNFPPRFSGRQFPNYSSELNVNALELEDSALYLCASSLSDFLPETQYFGPGTRLLVL.